This entry describes one T cell receptor (beta chain). As yet, its antigen is unknown. This entry belongs to a study of beta chain features in type 1 diabetes. Study results and limitations: Across all four CD4+ subsets, people with type 1 diabetes showed modestly shorter TCRB CDR3s. Patients and controls would share equally any PCR tilt toward shorter templates.

Sorting based on CD45RO/CCR7/CD25/CD127/CD95/CD27 separated CD4+ naive, central memory, regulatory and stem cell-like memory cells. Trimming removed 0 bases from V and 5 bases from J, with 5 bases in between. This CDR3 contains 13 residues. Germline V lookup: CDR1 MNHNY, CDR2 SVGAGI (reference sequence). Isolated RNA was reverse transcribed in full, so expressed TCRB transcripts were sequenced. Here immunoSEQ multiplex PCR was the method, and the copy in TCRdb shows in-frame clones only, minus some. The table shows about 260,000 clones, with over 65% occurring only once. The J gene is TRBJ2-1, the V gene TRBV6-6, with D unresolved. The sample taken for sequencing was naive CD4+ T cells from blood. This sequence originates from a man aged 30-40 years in good health. CDR3 DNA sequence: TGTGCCAGCAGTTACTCGGGCAACAATGAGCAGTTCTTC. Translation gives CASSYSGNNEQFF.